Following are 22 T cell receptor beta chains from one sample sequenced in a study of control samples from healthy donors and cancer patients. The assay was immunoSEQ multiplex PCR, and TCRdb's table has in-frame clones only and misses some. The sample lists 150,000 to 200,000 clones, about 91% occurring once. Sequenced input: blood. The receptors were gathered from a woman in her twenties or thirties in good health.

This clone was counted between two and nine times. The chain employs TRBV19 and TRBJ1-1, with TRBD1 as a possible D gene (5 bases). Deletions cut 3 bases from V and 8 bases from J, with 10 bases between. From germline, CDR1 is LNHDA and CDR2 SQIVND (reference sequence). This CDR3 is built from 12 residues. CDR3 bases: TGTGCCAGTAGTATTACGTGGGGGGAAGCTTTCTTT. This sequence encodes CASSITWGEAFF.

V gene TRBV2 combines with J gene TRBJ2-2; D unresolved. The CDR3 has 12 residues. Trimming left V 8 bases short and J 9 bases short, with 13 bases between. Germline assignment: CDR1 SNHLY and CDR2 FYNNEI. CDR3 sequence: CASADTARELFF. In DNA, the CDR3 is TGTGCCAGCGCAGACACGGCCAGGGAGCTGTTTTTT.

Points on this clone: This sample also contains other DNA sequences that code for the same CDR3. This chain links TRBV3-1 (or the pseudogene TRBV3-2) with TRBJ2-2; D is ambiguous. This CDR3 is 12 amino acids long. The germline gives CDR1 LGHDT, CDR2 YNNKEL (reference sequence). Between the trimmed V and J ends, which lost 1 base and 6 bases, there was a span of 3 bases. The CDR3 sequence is CASSQVPGELFF. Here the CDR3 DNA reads TGTGCCAGCAGCCAAGTCCCCGGGGAGCTGTTTTTT.

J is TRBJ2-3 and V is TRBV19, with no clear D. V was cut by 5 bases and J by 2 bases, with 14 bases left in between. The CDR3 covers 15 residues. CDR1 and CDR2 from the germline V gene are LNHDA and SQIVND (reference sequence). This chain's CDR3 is CASSPVHNSTDTQYF. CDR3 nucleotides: TGTGCCAGTAGTCCCGTTCATAATTCCACAGATACGCAGTATTTT.

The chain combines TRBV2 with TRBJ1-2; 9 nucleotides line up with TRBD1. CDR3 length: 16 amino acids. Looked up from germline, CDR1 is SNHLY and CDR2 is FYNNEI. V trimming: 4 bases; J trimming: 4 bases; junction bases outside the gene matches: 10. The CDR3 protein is CASSGLPTGGIYGYTF. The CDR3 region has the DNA TGTGCCAGCAGTGGCCTACCGACAGGGGGAATCTATGGCTACACCTTC.

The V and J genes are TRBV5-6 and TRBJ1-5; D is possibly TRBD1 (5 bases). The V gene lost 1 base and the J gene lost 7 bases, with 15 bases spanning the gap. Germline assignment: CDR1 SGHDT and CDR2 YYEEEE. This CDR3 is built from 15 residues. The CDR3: CASSLIGQPFQPQHF. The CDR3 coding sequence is TGTGCCAGCAGCTTGATAGGACAACCTTTCCAGCCCCAGCATTTT.

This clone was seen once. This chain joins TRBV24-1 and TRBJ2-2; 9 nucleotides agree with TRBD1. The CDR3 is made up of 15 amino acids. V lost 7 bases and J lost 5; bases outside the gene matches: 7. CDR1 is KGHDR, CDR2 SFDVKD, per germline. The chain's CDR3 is CATRPGTGRTGELFF. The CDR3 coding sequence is TGTGCCACCAGGCCTGGGACAGGGCGAACCGGGGAGCTGTTTTTT.

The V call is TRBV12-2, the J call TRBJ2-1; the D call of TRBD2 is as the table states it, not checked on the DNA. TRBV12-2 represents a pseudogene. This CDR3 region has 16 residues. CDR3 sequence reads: CAEESPCNGSYNEQFF. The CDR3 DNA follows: TGTGCAGAAGAGTCCCCCTGTAACGGCTCCTACAATGAGCAGTTCTTC.

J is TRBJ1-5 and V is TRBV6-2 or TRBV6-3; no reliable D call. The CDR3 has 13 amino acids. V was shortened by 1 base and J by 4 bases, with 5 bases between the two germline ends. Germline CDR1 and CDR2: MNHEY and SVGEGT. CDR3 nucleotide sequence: TGTGCCAGCAGTTACTGGTCTAATCAGCCCCAGCATTTT. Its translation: CASSYWSNQPQHF.

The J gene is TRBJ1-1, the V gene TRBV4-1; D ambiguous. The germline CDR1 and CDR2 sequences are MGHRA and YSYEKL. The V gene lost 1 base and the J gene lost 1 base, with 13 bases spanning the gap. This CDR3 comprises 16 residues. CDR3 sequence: CASSQVPGSWNTEAFF. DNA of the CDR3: TGCGCCAGCAGCCAAGTACCCGGATCCTGGAACACTGAAGCTTTCTTT.

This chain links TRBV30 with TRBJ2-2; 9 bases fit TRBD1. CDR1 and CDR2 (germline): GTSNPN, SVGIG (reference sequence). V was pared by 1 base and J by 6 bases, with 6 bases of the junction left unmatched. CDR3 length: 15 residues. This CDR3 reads CAWSGLDRGPGELFF. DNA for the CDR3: TGTGCCTGGAGTGGATTGGACAGGGGTCCCGGGGAGCTGTTTTTT.

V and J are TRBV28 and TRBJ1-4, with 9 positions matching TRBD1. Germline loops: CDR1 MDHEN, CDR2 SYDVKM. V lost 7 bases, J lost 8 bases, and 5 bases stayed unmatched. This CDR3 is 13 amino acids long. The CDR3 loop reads CASTDRGDEKLFF. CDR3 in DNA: TGTGCCAGCACCGACAGGGGGGACGAAAAACTGTTTTTT.

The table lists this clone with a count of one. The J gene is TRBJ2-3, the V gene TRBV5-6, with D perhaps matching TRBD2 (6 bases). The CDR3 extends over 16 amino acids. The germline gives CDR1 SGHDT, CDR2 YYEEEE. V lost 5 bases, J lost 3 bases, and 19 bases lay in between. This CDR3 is CASSPRKTRRTDTQYF. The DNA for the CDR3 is TGTGCCAGCAGTCCTAGAAAGACTAGACGAACAGATACGCAGTATTTT.

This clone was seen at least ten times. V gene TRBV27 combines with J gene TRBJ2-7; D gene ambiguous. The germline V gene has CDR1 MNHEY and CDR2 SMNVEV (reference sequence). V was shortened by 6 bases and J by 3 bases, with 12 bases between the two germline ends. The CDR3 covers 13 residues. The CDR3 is CASSLMFDYEQYF. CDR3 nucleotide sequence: TGTGCCAGCAGCTTAATGTTTGACTACGAGCAGTACTTC.

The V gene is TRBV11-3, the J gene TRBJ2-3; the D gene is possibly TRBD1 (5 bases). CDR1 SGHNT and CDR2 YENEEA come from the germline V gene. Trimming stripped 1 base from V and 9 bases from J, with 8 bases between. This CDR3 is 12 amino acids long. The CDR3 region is CASSLGRATQYF. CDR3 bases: TGTGCCAGCAGCTTAGGCAGGGCGACGCAGTATTTT.

In DNA form, the CDR3 reads TGTGCCAGCTCACCTGCAGGGAACTATGGCTACACCTTC. This encodes CASSPAGNYGYTF. The rearrangement uses TRBV18 and TRBJ1-2, with D possibly TRBD1 on 5 matching bases. The CDR3 length is 13 residues. V was clipped by 3 bases and J by 2 bases, with 7 bases between them. CDR1 is KGHSH, CDR2 LQKENI, per germline.

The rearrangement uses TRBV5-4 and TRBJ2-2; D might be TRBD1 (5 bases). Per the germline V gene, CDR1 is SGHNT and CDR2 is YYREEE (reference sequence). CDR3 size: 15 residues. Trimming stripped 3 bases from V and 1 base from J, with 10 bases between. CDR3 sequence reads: CASSSTDRNTGELFF. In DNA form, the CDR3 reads TGTGCCAGCAGCTCGACCGACAGGAACACCGGGGAGCTGTTTTTT.

The CDR3 DNA reads as TGTGCCAGCAGCTTAAGTGGGCTCCGAGGAGAGACCCAGTACTTC. Translated, it gives CASSLSGLRGETQYF. The genes are TRBV7-6 and TRBJ2-5; no clear D gene. Germline V CDR1 and CDR2: SGHVS, FNYEAQ. The CDR3 is 15 amino acids. The V and J ends lost 2 bases and 4 bases respectively, with 14 bases between them. Drawing the rest from reference TRBV7-6 and TRBJ2-5, the complete variable domain is GAGVSQSPRYKVTKRGQDVALRCDPISGHVSLYWYRQALGQGPEFLTYFNYEAQQDKSGLPNDRFSAERPEGSISTLTIQRTEQRDSAMYRCASSLSGLRGETQYFGPGTRLLVL.

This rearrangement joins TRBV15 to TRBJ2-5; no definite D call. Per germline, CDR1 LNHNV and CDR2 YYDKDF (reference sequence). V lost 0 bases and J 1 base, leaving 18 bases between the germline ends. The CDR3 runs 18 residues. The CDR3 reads CATSRDRAPPRVQETQYF. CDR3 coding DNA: TGTGCCACCAGCAGAGATCGGGCTCCCCCTAGGGTCCAAGAGACCCAGTACTTC.

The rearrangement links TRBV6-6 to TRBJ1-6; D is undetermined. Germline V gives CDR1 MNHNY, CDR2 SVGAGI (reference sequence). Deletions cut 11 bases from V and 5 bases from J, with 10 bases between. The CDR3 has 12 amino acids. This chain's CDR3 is CAVGGDNSPLHF. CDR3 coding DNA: TGTGCCGTAGGTGGCGATAATTCACCCCTCCACTTT.

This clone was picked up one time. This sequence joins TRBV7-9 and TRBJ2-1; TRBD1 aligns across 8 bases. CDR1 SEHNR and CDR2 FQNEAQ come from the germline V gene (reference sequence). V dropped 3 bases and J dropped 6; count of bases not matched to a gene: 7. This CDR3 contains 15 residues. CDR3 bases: TGTGCCAGCAGCTTCGTCAGGGGGCCGATCAATGAGCAGTTCTTC. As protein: CASSFVRGPINEQFF. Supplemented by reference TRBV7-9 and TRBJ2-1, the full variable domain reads DTGVSQNPRHKITKRGQNVTFRCDPISEHNRLYWYRQTLGQGPEFLTYFQNEAQLEKSRLLSDRFSAERPKGSFSTLEIQRTEQGDSAMYLCASSFVRGPINEQFFGPGTRLTVL.

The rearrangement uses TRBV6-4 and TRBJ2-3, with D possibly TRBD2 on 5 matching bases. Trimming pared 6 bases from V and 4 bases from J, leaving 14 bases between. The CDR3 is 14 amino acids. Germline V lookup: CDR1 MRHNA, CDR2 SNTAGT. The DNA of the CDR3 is TGTGCCAGCAGCCACGGGGTATATGCAGATACGCAGTATTTT. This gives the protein CASSHGVYADTQYF.